The 30 T cell receptor beta chains listed next were all sequenced from one sample in a study of blood T cell repertoires in COVID-19. Repertoires were generated with immunoSEQ multiplex PCR, while TCRdb's copy carries only in-frame clones and drops some. The top ten hold about 1.2% of the sample, which has about 330,000 clones, around 83% seen once. Sequenced input: peripheral blood. The receptor set was obtained from a woman aged 45-60 years with acute or convalescent COVID-19.

The chain combines TRBV7-9 with TRBJ2-5, with D possibly TRBD2 on 5 matching bases. Germline CDR1 SEHNR, CDR2 FQNEAQ (reference sequence). CDR3 size: 13 residues. V was cut by 8 bases and J by 0 bases, with 10 bases left in between. This CDR3 is CASRKRDQETQYF. The DNA for the CDR3 is TGTGCCAGCCGGAAGAGGGACCAAGAGACCCAGTACTTC.

The CDR3 here is CASSGVGQDNEQFF. CDR3 sequence (DNA): TGTGCCAGCAGCGGGGTAGGACAGGACAATGAGCAGTTCTTC. The rearrangement uses TRBV9 and TRBJ2-1; 7 bases fit TRBD1. With 3 bases clipped from V and 5 bases from J, the junction kept 5 bases outside the gene matches. The CDR3 loop spans 14 amino acids. Germline CDR1 SGDLS, CDR2 YYNGEE.

V and J are TRBV9 and TRBJ2-5, with D possibly TRBD2 on 5 matching bases. The V gene lost 3 bases and the J gene lost 4 bases, with 10 bases spanning the gap. This CDR3 has 13 amino acids. Germline-derived CDR1 and CDR2 are SGDLS and YYNGEE. CDR3 loop: CASSARLAETQYF. CDR3 bases: TGTGCCAGCAGCGCGAGGCTAGCAGAGACCCAGTACTTC.

The rearrangement uses TRBV7-8 and TRBJ2-7; perhaps TRBD2 as D (7 bases). V was pared by 5 bases and J by 4 bases, with 24 bases between. The germline gives CDR1 SGHVS, CDR2 FQNEAQ. This CDR3 has 17 amino acids. The CDR3 DNA is TGTGCCAGCAGCCAAGGGGGAGGCGGGGGTCTTGGGTACGAGCAGTACGTC. This encodes CASSQGGGGGLGYEQYV.

The V and J genes are TRBV3-1 (or the pseudogene TRBV3-2) and TRBJ2-1; 9 bases map to TRBD2. The ends lost 1 base at V and 6 bases at J; junction bases unmatched: 16. This CDR3 spans 19 amino acids. CDR1 is LGHDT and CDR2 is YNNKEL in the germline V gene (reference sequence). The CDR3 region has the DNA TGTGCCAGCAGCCAAGTTCTGGGGTTTAGCGGGAGTAGGTCCAATGAGCAGTTCTTC. Its protein is CASSQVLGFSGSRSNEQFF.

In its sample, this clone was seen a few times. At the DNA level, this CDR3 is encoded by other sequences in the same sample as well. The CDR3 bases are TGTGCCAGCAGCTTAGGGCAGGGGGCTGAAAAACTGTTTTTT. Translating gives CASSLGQGAEKLFF. V usage is TRBV11-2 and J usage is TRBJ1-4; TRBD1 matches 8 bases. V was pared by 1 base and J by 7 bases, with 2 bases of the junction left unmatched. The CDR3 totals 14 residues. The germline CDR1 and CDR2 sequences are SGHAT and FQNNGV.

The table lists this clone with a few counts. The chain is built from TRBV2 and TRBJ2-3; D perhaps matches TRBD2 (5 bases). The CDR3 contains 13 residues. The germline V and J ends were trimmed by 8 bases and 2 bases, with 11 bases remaining between them. CDR1 SNHLY and CDR2 FYNNEI come from the germline V gene. For the CDR3, the DNA is TGTGCCAGCTTCCAGCGGATCACAGATACGCAGTATTTT. Its translation: CASFQRITDTQYF.

The chain couples TRBV6-5 to TRBJ2-7; D possibly corresponds to TRBD1 (6 bases). Germline V gene lookup returns CDR1 MNHEY and CDR2 SVGAGI. This CDR3 spans 14 amino acids. CDR3 DNA sequence: TGTGGAGCAGCCCGGGACATTTACTCCTACGAGCAGTACGTC. The encoded protein is CGAARDIYSYEQYV.

The sample holds one count of this clone. The chain links TRBV20-1 to TRBJ2-7, with D tentatively TRBD1 (5 bases). V was cut by 3 bases and J by 2 bases, with 11 bases left in between. From germline, CDR1 is DFQATT and CDR2 SNEGSKA (reference sequence). The CDR3 is made up of 13 amino acids. CDR3 residues: CSASRGAAYEQYF. DNA of the CDR3: TGCAGTGCTAGTAGGGGTGCCGCCTACGAGCAGTACTTC.

This clone has just one count. This chain uses TRBV28 with TRBJ1-1, with 8 bases identical to TRBD1. Per germline, CDR1 MDHEN and CDR2 SYDVKM. The CDR3 runs to 15 residues. Trimming cost V 6 bases and J 4 bases; bases outside gene matches: 10. CDR3 sequence reads: CASRQGGEGLTEAFF. The CDR3 DNA reads TGTGCCAGCAGACAGGGGGGGGAGGGCCTCACTGAAGCTTTCTTT. Full variable domain (rest looked up from reference TRBV28 and TRBJ1-1): DVKVTQSSRYLVKRTGEKVFLECVQDMDHENMFWYRQDPGLGLRLIYFSYDVKMKEKGDIPEGYSVSREKKERFSLILESASTNQTSMYLCASRQGGEGLTEAFFGQGTRLTVV.

This clone was seen a handful of times. CDR3 residues: CASTPSTGGSYNEQFF. The DNA for the CDR3 is TGTGCCAGCACCCCGTCGACAGGGGGCTCCTACAATGAGCAGTTCTTC. The chain has TRBV9 and TRBJ2-1, with 9 bases identical to TRBD1. Germline lookup yields CDR1 SGDLS and CDR2 YYNGEE. The CDR3 extends over 16 amino acids. V was pared by 6 bases and J by 0 bases, with 7 bases of the junction left unmatched.

For the CDR3, the DNA is TGTGCCGGGGGACAGGGGGCCAAAAACATTCAGTACTTC. Translated: CAGGQGAKNIQYF. The rearrangement joins TRBV5-6 to TRBJ2-4; 10 nucleotides line up with TRBD1. This CDR3 is built from 13 residues. Germline loops: CDR1 SGHDT, CDR2 YYEEEE. The V segment lost 10 bases and the J segment 1 base; nucleotides outside the gene matches: 2.

About this clone itself: At the DNA level, this CDR3 is encoded by other sequences in the same sample as well. The chain recombines TRBV5-1 with TRBJ2-3, with 7 bases lining up with TRBD2. This CDR3 comprises 15 residues. The junction had 2 bases not matched to a gene; V was cut back by 0 bases and J by 1 base. From germline, CDR1 is SGHRS and CDR2 YFSETQ. In nucleotides, the CDR3 is TGCGCCAGCAGCTTGGGCGGGGGTGGCACAGATACGCAGTATTTT. Translation gives CASSLGGGGTDTQYF.

This chain links TRBV2 with TRBJ1-2, with TRBD1 identical over 8 bases. The V and J ends lost 10 bases and 6 bases, in that order; junction bases with no gene match: 4. From germline, CDR1 is SNHLY and CDR2 FYNNEI. The CDR3 totals 11 residues. The CDR3 DNA follows: TGTGCCACTGACAGGGGCCATGGCTACACCTTC. Its translation is CATDRGHGYTF.

In the case of this clone: The same CDR3 is also encoded by other DNA sequences in this sample. The CDR3 coding sequence is TGTGCCAGCAGCTTCGGTGGCGAGCAGTACTTC. Translated, it gives CASSFGGEQYF. This chain joins TRBV7-9 and TRBJ2-7, with D unresolved. V was cut by 3 bases and J by 6 bases, with 6 bases left in between. CDR1 is SEHNR, CDR2 FQNEAQ, per germline (reference sequence). This CDR3 region has 11 residues.

This clone came up once. CDR3: CASSLTGNSFDTQYF. The CDR3 nucleotides read TGTGCCAGCAGCTTAACAGGGAACTCATTTGATACGCAGTATTTT. V is TRBV7-2 and J is TRBJ2-3, with D perhaps matching TRBD1 (6 bases). Germline CDR1 reads SGHTA; CDR2 reads FQGNSA. This CDR3 has 15 residues. V was shortened by 2 bases and J by 6 bases, with 15 bases between the two germline ends.

Only one count was recorded for this clone. This rearrangement joins TRBV2 to TRBJ2-7, with a possible D match to TRBD1 (6 bases). Trimming removed 6 bases from V and 0 bases from J, with 21 bases in between. The CDR3 consists of 17 residues. Germline CDR1 and CDR2: SNHLY and FYNNEI. CDR3 region: CASSETSGTDSSYEQYV. The CDR3 DNA sequence: TGTGCCAGCAGCGAAACCTCCGGGACGGACAGCTCCTACGAGCAGTACGTC.

The chain couples TRBV7-2 to TRBJ2-3; 7 positions agree with TRBD2. V lost 4 bases, J lost 0 bases, and 1 base stayed unmatched. CDR1 is SGHTA, CDR2 FQGNSA, per germline. The CDR3 consists of 14 residues. CDR3 coding DNA: TGTGCCAGCAGCTGGGGGGGTAGCACAGATACGCAGTATTTT. Amino acid sequence: CASSWGGSTDTQYF.

The V call is TRBV11-2, the J call TRBJ1-5; D not certain. The CDR3 is made up of 14 amino acids. The V gene's germline CDR1 is SGHAT and CDR2 FQNNGV. V lost 1 base and J lost 7, with 11 bases in between. DNA of the CDR3: TGTGCCAGCAGCTTAGGGAGGCCTCCCCAGCCCCAGCATTTT. Amino acid sequence: CASSLGRPPQPQHF.

The chain couples TRBV18 to TRBJ1-2; 9 bases line up with TRBD1. This CDR3 is built from 14 residues. V dropped 5 bases and J dropped 5; count of bases not matched to a gene: 6. Germline V gives CDR1 KGHSH, CDR2 LQKENI. The CDR3 nucleotides are TGTGCCAGCTCATCCGGGACAGGGTCTTATGGCTACACCTTC. Its protein product is CASSSGTGSYGYTF.

This chain uses TRBV6-1 with TRBJ2-7; TRBD1 might be the D (5 bases). The CDR3 loop spans 14 amino acids. Trimming took off 2 bases at V and 7 bases at J, with 15 bases between the two ends. Germline V gives CDR1 MNHNS, CDR2 SASEGT. In DNA form, the CDR3 reads TGTGCCAGCAGTGAATCCCCGCAGGGTCGAGAGCAGTACGTC. It codes for CASSESPQGREQYV.

V usage is TRBV6-2 or TRBV6-3 and J usage is TRBJ2-7; D is undetermined. Trimming removed 5 bases at V and 4 bases at J, with 15 bases between. The CDR3 has 14 amino acids. Germline values: CDR1 MNHEY, CDR2 SVGEGT. The CDR3 here is CASSKRSARYEQYF. CDR3 in DNA: TGTGCCAGCAGTAAACGGTCAGCGAGGTACGAGCAGTACTTC.

This chain links TRBV27 with TRBJ2-1; D ambiguous. This CDR3 is 14 amino acids long. V shed 8 bases and J shed 4 bases, with 15 bases lying between them. Germline V CDR1 and CDR2: MNHEY, SMNVEV (reference sequence). The CDR3 DNA reads TGTGCCAGCTCCCCTCAGCTAGTTTACAATGAGCAGTTCTTC. It yields the protein CASSPQLVYNEQFF.

The chain has TRBV7-9 and TRBJ1-2, with D perhaps TRBD1 (5 bases). Germline values: CDR1 SEHNR, CDR2 FQNEAQ (reference sequence). This CDR3 contains 13 residues. Trimming cost V 2 bases and J 8 bases, with 12 bases left between them. CDR3: CASSLPQGWGYTF. CDR3 DNA sequence: TGTGCCAGCAGCTTACCGCAGGGCTGGGGCTACACCTTC.

V and J are TRBV5-5 and TRBJ2-7, with D perhaps TRBD2 (6 bases). This CDR3 is 16 amino acids long. CDR1 is SGHKS, CDR2 YYEKEE, per germline (reference sequence). V dropped 3 bases and J dropped 2 bases, with 18 bases sitting between them. The CDR3 DNA follows: TGTGCCAGCAGCTCGTCGACCGGGACTCAGACCTACGAGCAGTACTTC. It is translated as CASSSSTGTQTYEQYF.

The rearrangement uses TRBV19 and TRBJ2-3, with 7 bases matching TRBD2. J was trimmed by 0 bases and V by 5 bases; bases with no gene match: 14. CDR3 length equals 18 residues. Per germline, CDR1 LNHDA and CDR2 SQIVND (reference sequence). CDR3 loop: CASSGDYSGSPSTDTQYF. CDR3 nucleotides: TGTGCCAGTAGTGGGGACTACTCTGGGTCGCCAAGCACAGATACGCAGTATTTT.

This clone appeared a few times. CDR3 nucleotide sequence: TGCGCCAGCAGCTTACTGACTAGCGGGGCCCGGGAGCAGTACTTC. Translation gives CASSLLTSGAREQYF. The chain uses TRBV5-1 and TRBJ2-7, with TRBD2 identical over 11 bases. J lost 7 bases, V lost 2 bases, and 8 bases had no gene match. The germline V gene encodes CDR1 SGHRS and CDR2 YFSETQ. This CDR3 has 15 amino acids. Based on the CDR3 plus reference TRBV5-1 and TRBJ2-7, the full variable domain is KAGVTQTPRYLIKTRGQQVTLSCSPISGHRSVSWYQQTPGQGLQFLFEYFSETQRNKGNFPGRFSGRQFSNSRSEMNVSTLELGDSALYLCASSLLTSGAREQYFGPGTRLTVT.

The table lists this clone with a count of one. This chain connects TRBV7-2 to TRBJ1-1; 7 bases agree with TRBD1. The CDR3 is 14 residues long. The V gene end was trimmed by 5 bases and the J gene end by 5 bases; junction bases not matched to a gene: 8. Germline values: CDR1 SGHTA, CDR2 FQGNSA. In DNA, the CDR3 is TGTGCCAGCAGCCAAACAGGGGTTGGGACTGAAGCTTTCTTT. This gives the protein CASSQTGVGTEAFF.

The chain joins TRBV15 to TRBJ1-2; maybe TRBD1 (5 bases). Per germline, CDR1 LNHNV and CDR2 YYDKDF (reference sequence). CDR3 length equals 15 residues. The V end was cut by 0 bases, the J end by 8 bases, with 16 bases between. This CDR3 is CATSRDLEGLEGYTF. DNA for the CDR3: TGTGCCACCAGCAGAGATTTGGAGGGGCTCGAGGGCTACACCTTC.

This sequence joins TRBV11-2 and TRBJ2-7, with D perhaps matching TRBD2 (6 bases). Germline CDR1 and CDR2: SGHAT and FQNNGV. The CDR3 consists of 12 residues. V lost 8 bases to trimming and J lost 7 bases, with 15 bases between them. CDR3 region: CASLHGGNEQYF. CDR3 DNA sequence: TGTGCCAGCCTACACGGGGGTAATGAGCAGTACTTC. The entire variable domain, with the rest obtained from reference TRBV11-2 and TRBJ2-7, is as follows: EAGVAQSPRYKIIEKRQSVAFWCNPISGHATLYWYQQILGQGPKLLIQFQNNGVVDDSQLPKDRFSAERLKGVDSTLKIQPAKLEDSAVYLCASLHGGNEQYFGPGTRLTVT.